The 23 T cell receptor beta chains below all came from one sample that was sequenced in a study of PD-1 blockade in classical Hodgkin lymphoma. The method was immunoSEQ multiplex PCR; TCRdb's version includes in-frame clones alone and lacks a portion of them. The sample consists of about 110,000 clones, 80% to 90% of them appearing once. Every patient experienced relapse after autologous stem cell transplantation, and brentuximab vedotin exposure varied. Sequencing was performed on peripheral blood mononuclear cells (PBMCs), taken before the second cycle of nivolumab. The receptors stem from a human donor with classical Hodgkin lymphoma.

In nucleotides, the CDR3 is TGTGCCAGCAGCGGGACGTCTTCCTACGAGCAGTACTTC. Its protein product is CASSGTSSYEQYF. This chain uses TRBV6-1 with TRBJ2-7, with D tentatively TRBD1 or TRBD2 (5 bases each). CDR1 is MNHNS and CDR2 is SASEGT in the germline V gene. Trimming took off 6 bases at V and 1 base at J, with 10 bases between the two ends. CDR3 length equals 13 residues.

The rearrangement joins TRBV4-1 to TRBJ2-7; maybe TRBD2 (5 bases). Trimming removed 3 bases at V and 7 bases at J, with 13 bases between. The CDR3 extends over 13 amino acids. Germline CDR1 is MGHRA and CDR2 is YSYEKL. The DNA of the CDR3 is TGCGCCAGCAGCCAGAGCGAGCGACTAGAGCAGTACTTC. Its translation is CASSQSERLEQYF.

This chain joins TRBV7-2 and TRBJ2-1; tentatively, D is TRBD2 (5 bases). The V gene's germline CDR1 is SGHTA and CDR2 FQGNSA. The CDR3 length is 14 residues. V lost 0 bases and J lost 7, with 10 bases in between. CDR3 loop: CASSLAPDLNEQFF. Here the CDR3 DNA reads TGTGCCAGCAGCTTAGCACCGGACTTGAATGAGCAGTTCTTC.

Only one count was recorded for this clone. The CDR3 nucleotides are TGTGCCAGCAGCCAAGACGGACAGGGGGCTTTGGGCTACACCTTC. It specifies CASSQDGQGALGYTF. The rearrangement joins TRBV9 to TRBJ1-2; 11 positions agree with TRBD1. J was trimmed by 8 bases and V by 4 bases; bases with no gene match: 10. CDR1 is SGDLS, CDR2 YYNGEE, per germline. This CDR3 is 15 amino acids long.

This rearrangement joins TRBV18 to TRBJ2-2; D remains ambiguous. The length of the CDR3 is 15 residues. V was pared by 3 bases and J by 2 bases, with 10 bases between. Per germline, CDR1 KGHSH and CDR2 LQKENI. The CDR3 coding sequence is TGTGCCAGCTCACCGACGGAGATTAACACCGGGGAGCTGTTTTTT. Residues: CASSPTEINTGELFF.

The chain has TRBV10-3 and TRBJ1-2; TRBD1 matches 10 bases. The CDR3 spans 13 residues. Germline lookup yields CDR1 ENHRY and CDR2 SYGVKD. V gave up 4 bases and J gave up 8 bases; unmatched junction bases: 4. The CDR3 DNA sequence: TGTGCCATCAGTGGCTGGGACAGGGGCGGCTACACCTTC. This gives the protein CAISGWDRGGYTF.

This chain joins TRBV28 and TRBJ1-2; TRBD1 might be the D (5 bases). V was cut by 1 base and J by 0 bases, with 9 bases left in between. Looked up from germline, CDR1 is MDHEN and CDR2 is SYDVKM. The CDR3 is 15 amino acids. The CDR3 here is CASSLSRRANYGYTF. The DNA for the CDR3 is TGTGCCAGCAGTTTATCCCGCAGGGCTAACTATGGCTACACCTTC.

CDR3 amino acids: CASFPSGRWETQYF. As DNA, the CDR3 is TGTGCCAGTTTCCCAAGCGGGAGGTGGGAGACCCAGTACTTC. The chain couples TRBV28 to TRBJ2-5, with TRBD2 matching over 9 bases. The CDR3 runs 14 residues. CDR1 and CDR2 from the germline V gene are MDHEN and SYDVKM. Trimming at V came to 9 bases and at J to 5 bases, leaving 10 bases not matched to a gene.

The gene calls are TRBV6-6 and TRBJ1-1, with D possibly TRBD1 on 5 matching bases. The length of the CDR3 is 16 residues. Germline V lookup: CDR1 MNHNY, CDR2 SVGAGI (reference sequence). Trimming pared 2 bases from V and 0 bases from J, leaving 13 bases between. The CDR3 is CASSYPRQMMNTEAFF. In DNA, the CDR3 is TGTGCCAGCAGTTACCCCCGACAGATGATGAACACTGAAGCTTTCTTT.

V usage is TRBV7-2 and J usage is TRBJ2-7; a weak D match, TRBD2 (5 bases). CDR3 length: 16 residues. CDR1 is SGHTA and CDR2 is FQGNSA in the germline V gene. Trimming left V 5 bases short and J 3 bases short, with 20 bases between. CDR3 protein: CASSPSRAEALYEQYF. The CDR3 bases are TGTGCCAGCAGCCCCAGTAGGGCGGAGGCCCTCTACGAGCAGTACTTC.

The CDR3 DNA follows: TGTGCCAGCAGCCAAGCCCGGACCCAAGAGACCCAGTACTTC. This encodes CASSQARTQETQYF. This chain uses TRBV4-2 with TRBJ2-5; no definite D call. Germline V gene lookup returns CDR1 LGHNA and CDR2 YNFKEQ. The CDR3 contains 14 residues. Trimming removed 1 base at V and 1 base at J, with 7 bases between.

The V gene is TRBV9, the J gene TRBJ1-2; tentative D call: TRBD1 (5 bases). Looked up from germline, CDR1 is SGDLS and CDR2 is YYNGEE. V was shortened by 1 base and J by 2 bases, with 9 bases between the two germline ends. This CDR3 is built from 14 residues. This chain's CDR3 is CASSVSEGNYGYTF. The CDR3 DNA sequence: TGTGCCAGCAGCGTATCAGAGGGGAACTATGGCTACACCTTC.

The gene calls are TRBV27 and TRBJ2-4; D possibly corresponds to TRBD2 (7 bases). The CDR3 has 18 residues. Between the trimmed V and J ends, which lost 5 bases and 2 bases, there was a span of 22 bases. CDR1 and CDR2 from the germline V gene are MNHEY and SMNVEV (reference sequence). For the CDR3, the DNA is TGTGCCAGCAGTCTTTTTGGGGGCAGGGACTATTCCAAAAACATTCAGTACTTC. Its translation is CASSLFGGRDYSKNIQYF.

The chain combines TRBV7-2 with TRBJ2-3, with D tentatively TRBD1 (6 bases). V lost 3 bases to trimming and J lost 1 base, with 14 bases between them. The CDR3 length is 16 residues. From germline, CDR1 is SGHTA and CDR2 FQGNSA. The CDR3 region has the DNA TGTGCCAGCAGCTTCAATCAAGGGGGACGCACAGATACGCAGTATTTT. Amino acids: CASSFNQGGRTDTQYF. The variable domain in full, completed from reference TRBV7-2 and TRBJ2-3, reads GAGVSQSPSNKVTEKGKDVELRCDPISGHTALYWYRQSLGQGLEFLIYFQGNSAPDKSGLPSDRFSAERTGGSVSTLTIQRTQQEDSAVYLCASSFNQGGRTDTQYFGPGTRLTVL.

This clone was recorded a few times. The chain employs TRBV28 and TRBJ2-7; D gene unclear. In germline, CDR1 is MDHEN, CDR2 SYDVKM. V lost 2 bases and J 4 bases, leaving 6 bases between the germline ends. This CDR3 contains 12 residues. The CDR3 spells CASSLVGYEQYF. The CDR3 region has the DNA TGTGCCAGCAGTTTAGTGGGATACGAGCAGTACTTC.

The chain joins TRBV10-1 to TRBJ2-1; TRBD2 matches at 9 bases. The length of the CDR3 is 16 residues. The germline gives CDR1 WNHNN, CDR2 SYGVQD (reference sequence). The V gene end was trimmed by 0 bases and the J gene end by 5 bases; junction bases not matched to a gene: 5. CDR3 in amino acids: CASSESGSGSDNEQFF. The CDR3 bases are TGCGCCAGCAGTGAGTCGGGTAGCGGGAGCGACAATGAGCAGTTCTTC.

This clone appeared a single time. The V call is TRBV2, the J call TRBJ1-1; a weak D match, TRBD1 (5 bases). The CDR3 runs to 13 residues. CDR1 and CDR2 from the germline V gene are SNHLY and FYNNEI. Between the trimmed V and J ends, which lost 4 bases and 5 bases, there was a span of 11 bases. This CDR3 is CASSGPGGTEAFF. CDR3 sequence (DNA): TGTGCCAGCAGTGGTCCTGGGGGGACTGAAGCTTTCTTT.

The rearrangement joins TRBV13 to TRBJ2-3, with D possibly matching TRBD1 (5 bases). The V gene lost 5 bases and the J gene lost 1 base, with 16 bases spanning the gap. The CDR3 has 16 amino acids. The germline CDR1 and CDR2 sequences are PRHDT and FYEKMQ (reference sequence). CDR3 DNA sequence: TGTGCCAGCAGCGCCCCGTGGACATCACGCACAGATACGCAGTATTTT. Amino acid sequence: CASSAPWTSRTDTQYF.

This chain uses TRBV6-1 with TRBJ1-3; tentative D call: TRBD1 (5 bases). CDR1 is MNHNS and CDR2 is SASEGT in the germline V gene. V dropped 1 base and J dropped 5 bases, with 9 bases sitting between them. This CDR3 spans 14 amino acids. The CDR3 here is CASSEVTARNTIYF. The DNA for the CDR3 is TGTGCCAGCAGTGAAGTGACAGCGAGAAACACCATATATTTT.

A few counts support this clone. The rearrangement uses TRBV5-1 and TRBJ1-3; 10 nucleotides align to TRBD1. The trim removed 4 bases at V and 10 bases at J, leaving 14 bases unmatched. This CDR3 spans 16 amino acids. CDR1 and CDR2 from the germline V gene are SGHRS and YFSETQ. Here the CDR3 reads CASSRISADRGSTIYF. The DNA of the CDR3 is TGCGCCAGCAGCCGCATTTCCGCGGACAGGGGGTCAACCATATATTTT.

The rearrangement links TRBV5-4 to TRBJ2-7; D assignment may be TRBD1 or TRBD2 (5 bases each). Germline V gives CDR1 SGHNT, CDR2 YYREEE (reference sequence). The CDR3 is made up of 15 amino acids. V was pared by 3 bases and J by 1 base, with 14 bases between. The CDR3 loop is CASSYGQGGSYEQYF. DNA for the CDR3: TGTGCCAGCAGCTATGGTCAGGGCGGGTCCTACGAGCAGTACTTC.

This chain connects TRBV5-4 to TRBJ1-2; TRBD1 matches 10 bases. The V segment lost 3 bases and the J segment 4 bases; nucleotides outside the gene matches: 15. Germline V lookup: CDR1 SGHNT, CDR2 YYREEE (reference sequence). The CDR3 totals 18 residues. CDR3 sequence: CASSSIFGTGDGRYGYTF. The DNA for the CDR3 is TGTGCCAGCAGCTCTATTTTCGGGACAGGGGACGGTCGCTATGGCTACACCTTC.

This chain connects TRBV21-1 to TRBJ1-5. TRBV21-1 is annotated as a pseudogene. The CDR3 spans 16 residues. This CDR3 is CASSNGPGSTNQPQHF. For the CDR3, the DNA is TGTGCCAGCAGCAATGGTCCGGGTAGTACGAATCAGCCCCAGCATTTT.